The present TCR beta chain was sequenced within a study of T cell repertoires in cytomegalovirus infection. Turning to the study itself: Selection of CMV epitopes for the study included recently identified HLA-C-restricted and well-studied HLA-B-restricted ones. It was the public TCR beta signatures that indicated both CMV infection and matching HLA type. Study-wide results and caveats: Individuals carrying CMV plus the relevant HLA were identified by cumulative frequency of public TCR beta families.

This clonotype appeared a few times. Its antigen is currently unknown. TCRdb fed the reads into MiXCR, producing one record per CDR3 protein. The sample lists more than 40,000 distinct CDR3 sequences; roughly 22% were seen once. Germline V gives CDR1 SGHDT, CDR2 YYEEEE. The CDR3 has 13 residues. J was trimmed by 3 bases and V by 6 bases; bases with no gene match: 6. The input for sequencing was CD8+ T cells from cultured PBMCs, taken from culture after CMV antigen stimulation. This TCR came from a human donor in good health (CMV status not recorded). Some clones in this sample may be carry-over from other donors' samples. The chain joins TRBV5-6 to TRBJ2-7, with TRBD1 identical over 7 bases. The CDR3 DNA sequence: TGTGCCAGCACCCCGGGACAGAGCTACGAGCAGTACTTC. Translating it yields CASTPGQSYEQYF.